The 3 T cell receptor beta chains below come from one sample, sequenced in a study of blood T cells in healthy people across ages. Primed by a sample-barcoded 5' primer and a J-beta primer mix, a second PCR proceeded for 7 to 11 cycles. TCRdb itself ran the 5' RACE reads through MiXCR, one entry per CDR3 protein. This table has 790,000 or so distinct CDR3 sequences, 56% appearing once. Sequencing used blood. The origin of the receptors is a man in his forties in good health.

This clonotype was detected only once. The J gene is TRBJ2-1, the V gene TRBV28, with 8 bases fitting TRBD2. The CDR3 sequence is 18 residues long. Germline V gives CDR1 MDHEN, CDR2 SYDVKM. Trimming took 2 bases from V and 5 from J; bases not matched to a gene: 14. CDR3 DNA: TGTGCCAGCAGTTTAAACGGCCTGGGGGCGGGGGGCGACAATGAGCAGTTCTTC. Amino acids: CASSLNGLGAGGDNEQFF.

The CDR3 coding sequence is TGCAGTGCTAGAGACCCGGGACTAGCGGACACCGGGGAGCTGTTTTTT. Its translation is CSARDPGLADTGELFF. The gene calls are TRBV20-1 and TRBJ2-2; 11 nucleotides align to TRBD2. This CDR3 contains 16 residues. The V gene's germline CDR1 is DFQATT and CDR2 SNEGSKA (reference sequence). V shed 0 bases and J 3 bases; nucleotides not matched to a gene: 3.

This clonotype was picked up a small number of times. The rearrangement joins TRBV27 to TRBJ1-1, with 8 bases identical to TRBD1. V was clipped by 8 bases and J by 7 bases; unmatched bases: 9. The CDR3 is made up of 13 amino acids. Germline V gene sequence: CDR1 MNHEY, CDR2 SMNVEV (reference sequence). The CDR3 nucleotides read TGTGCCAGCGGAACAGGGGGTAGGAATGAAGCTTTCTTT. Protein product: CASGTGGRNEAFF.